These T cell receptor beta chains were read from a single sample in a study of T cells after yellow fever vaccination. TCRdb re-called the 5' RACE reads with MiXCR, one entry per CDR3 protein. The table has approximately 330,000 distinct CDR3 sequences, around 13% seen once. The input for sequencing was CD4+ T cells sorted from PBMCs, taken 15 days after the yellow fever booster vaccination. These receptors came from a man between 18 and 35 years old who received the YFV17D yellow fever vaccine. CDR3s include the opening cysteine and the closing phenylalanine or tryptophan. Each record gives: D gene, V gene, J gene, clone size, CDR3 DNA, CDR3 protein. D genes are given only for firm matches. Clone size, where shown, is once, few, many, or a class for clones that have expanded.

.	TRBV10-3	TRBJ2-1	many	TGTGCCATCAGTGCGACACTCTACAATGAGCAGTTCTTC	CAISATLYNEQFF
.	TRBV5-5	TRBJ1-1	few	TGTGCCAGCGATAGTCGTTGGCAGAGGGACACTGAAGCTTTCTTT	CASDSRWQRDTEAFF
TRBD1	TRBV7-7	TRBJ1-5	.	TGTGCTAGCAGCTTAGCGAGGGGACAGGGGGAGGGCCAGCCCCAGCATTTT	CASSLARGQGEGQPQHF
.	TRBV20-1	TRBJ2-3	few	TGCAGTGCTAGAGATCCGCGCTTTACAGATACGCAGTATTTT	CSARDPRFTDTQYF
TRBD1	TRBV5-4	TRBJ2-1	few	TGTGCCACCTCTCGGGACAGGGGATCCAATGAGCAGTTCTTC	CATSRDRGSNEQFF
.	TRBV3-1	TRBJ2-1	.	TGTGCCAGCAGCCAACCGGACGGCAGCTCCTACAATGAGCAGTTCTTC	CASSQPDGSSYNEQFF
TRBD1	TRBV7-2	TRBJ1-5	few	TGTGCCAGCAGCGTCAGACAGGGGGATGCTCAGCCCCAGCATTTT	CASSVRQGDAQPQHF
.	TRBV12-3/TRBV12-4	TRBJ2-5	many	TGTGCCAGCAGCCAGGGAGATCAAGAGACCCAGTACTTC	CASSQGDQETQYF
.	TRBV6-2/TRBV6-3	TRBJ1-1	.	TGTGCCAGCACACGGCAGCCCCGCGAAATGAACACTGAAGCTTTCTTT	CASTRQPREMNTEAFF
.	TRBV6-2/TRBV6-3	TRBJ2-7	few	TGTGCCAGCAGTCCGGGACGGAGGAGCTCCTACGAGCAGTACTTC	CASSPGRRSSYEQYF
.	TRBV12-3/TRBV12-4	TRBJ1-4	.	TGTGCCAGCAGTTTAAGTGGGATAGGGGTTCTGTTTTTT	CASSLSGIGVLFF
.	TRBV14	TRBJ2-6	.	TGTGCCAGCAGCCAAGCCTCCCAGAGGTGGGCCAACGTCCTGACTTTC	CASSQASQRWANVLTF
TRBD2	TRBV5-1	TRBJ2-3	few	TGCGCCAGCAGCTGGGGGTCTAGCGGGACCACAGATACGCAGTATTTT	CASSWGSSGTTDTQYF
TRBD1	TRBV29-1	TRBJ1-5	many	TGCAGCGTTCGGACAGGGGCCGATCGCAATCAGCCCCAGCATTTT	CSVRTGADRNQPQHF
TRBD2	TRBV29-1	TRBJ2-5	few	TGCAGCGTTGACGGGACTAGCGGGGTGAGGGAAGAGACCCAGTACTTC	CSVDGTSGVREETQYF
.	TRBV15	TRBJ1-3	.	TGTGCCACCAGCGGATACAACTCTGGAAACACCATATATTTT	CATSGYNSGNTIYF
.	TRBV7-2	TRBJ2-7	few	TGTGCCAGCAGCCTGATCGGGGGCAGGGCGATCAACGAGCAGTACTTC	CASSLIGGRAINEQYF
.	TRBV30	TRBJ1-3	.	TGTGCCTGGAGTGCGGGACCAGGAGGAAACACCATATATTTT	CAWSAGPGGNTIYF
.	TRBV4-2	TRBJ2-5	.	TGTGCCAGCAGCCAAGAGTTGGCGGGACGGGCCGGGGGTTACCAAGAGACCCAGTACTTC	CASSQELAGRAGGYQETQYF
TRBD2	TRBV7-2	TRBJ2-5	.	TGTGCCAGCAGCTTAAGTACTAGCGGAGGGGGGGAGACCCAGTACTTC	CASSLSTSGGGETQYF
.	TRBV5-1	TRBJ2-5	.	TGCGCCAGCAGCTTGGGGGGAGGCGGCGGGCAAGAGACCCAGTACTTC	CASSLGGGGGQETQYF
.	TRBV2	TRBJ1-5	.	TGTGCCAGCAGTGAAGCCCCAGGGACCGCTAATCAGCCCCAGCATTTT	CASSEAPGTANQPQHF
.	TRBV28	TRBJ1-2	.	TGTGCCGGCAAGACAGCAGCATATGGCTACACCTTC	CAGKTAAYGYTF
TRBD1	TRBV2	TRBJ1-1	many	TGTGCCAGCAGTGGACAGGGGAACACTGAAGCTTTCTTT	CASSGQGNTEAFF
.	TRBV6-5	TRBJ2-7	few	TGTGCCAGCAGTTACTCGAGGTGGAGCTACGAGCAGTACTTC	CASSYSRWSYEQYF
TRBD2	TRBV20-1	TRBJ2-1	few	TGCAGTGCCCAGCGGGGTACCGGCAATGAGCAGTTCTTC	CSAQRGTGNEQFF
.	TRBV9	TRBJ1-6	.	TGTGCCAGCAGCGGGGGGTCGGGCTCCTATAATTCACCCCTCCACTTT	CASSGGSGSYNSPLHF
.	TRBV3-1	TRBJ2-4	.	TGTGCCAGCAGCCAAGTGGGGCTAGCCAAAAACATTCAGTACTTC	CASSQVGLAKNIQYF
.	TRBV11-2	TRBJ2-1	few	TGTGCCAGCAGCTTAGATCTTATGGGTGAGCAGTTCTTC	CASSLDLMGEQFF
TRBD1	TRBV28	TRBJ1-2	.	TGTGCCAGCAGGGGACAGGGTAGAGCCTATGGCTACACCTTC	CASRGQGRAYGYTF
.	TRBV7-3	TRBJ1-4	.	TGTGCCAGCAGCTTAACGCCAGGTCCGGATGAAAAACTGTTTTTT	CASSLTPGPDEKLFF
.	TRBV20-1	TRBJ1-1	.	TGCAGTGCTATGCCCTTAGTGGCAGGGCAGTCTTTCTTT	CSAMPLVAGQSFF
TRBD1	TRBV11-2	TRBJ2-3	.	TGTGCCAGCACCCCCTGGGACAGGGTGCAATCAGATACGCAGTATTTT	CASTPWDRVQSDTQYF
.	TRBV5-1	TRBJ1-2	.	TGCGCCAGCAGCTTGGCTCCCCCGACAGCAAACTATGGCTACACCTTC	CASSLAPPTANYGYTF
.	TRBV12-3/TRBV12-4	TRBJ2-4	.	TGTGCCAGCAGTTTAGGGTTCAGGGGAATTCAGTACTTC	CASSLGFRGIQYF
.	TRBV18	TRBJ1-1	few	TGTGCCAGCTCAGCGGTGGCTTGGGGGGGAGTCTTT	CASSAVAWGGVF
.	TRBV6-6	TRBJ2-5	few	TGTGCCAGCAGTTACCCTCAGGCCCCCTTGGGGGAGACCCAGTACTTC	CASSYPQAPLGETQYF
.	TRBV5-1	TRBJ2-1	many	TGCGCCAGCAGCCAACTGACACTCAATGAGCAGTTCTTC	CASSQLTLNEQFF
.	TRBV12-3/TRBV12-4	TRBJ1-5	few	TGTGCCAGCACCCCAAATAGCAATCAGCCCCAGCATTTT	CASTPNSNQPQHF
.	TRBV15	TRBJ1-6	.	TGTGCCACCAGCAGAGTACGGGGAATGGGCTCACCCCTCCACTTT	CATSRVRGMGSPLHF
.	TRBV18	TRBJ2-3	few	TGTGCCAGCTCACCACCGGGCTTGCCTGCAGCTAGCACAGATACGCAGTATTTT	CASSPPGLPAASTDTQYF
.	TRBV6-5	TRBJ2-1	once	TGTGCCAGCAGTTACCACGGGGGAGCCTACAATGAGCAGTTCTTC	CASSYHGGAYNEQFF
.	TRBV7-3	TRBJ1-5	many	TGTGCCAGCAGCTTGAAGGGCATCTTGAGCAATCAGCCCCAGCATTTT	CASSLKGILSNQPQHF
.	TRBV9	TRBJ1-5	many	TGTGCCAGCAGCTTTGGACACAATCAGCCCCAGCATTTT	CASSFGHNQPQHF
.	TRBV9	TRBJ2-2	few	TGTGCCAGCAGCCCCGCCCTCCTCACCGGGGAGCTGTTTTTT	CASSPALLTGELFF
TRBD1	TRBV2	TRBJ2-1	few	TGTGCCAGCAGCCTGGACAGGCCCTACAATGAGCAGTTCTTC	CASSLDRPYNEQFF
TRBD1	TRBV18	TRBJ1-1	.	TGTGCCAGCTCACCAGAGGGACAGGGATACACTGAAGCTTTCTTT	CASSPEGQGYTEAFF
.	TRBV18	TRBJ2-7	.	TGTGCCAGCTCACCAAACAGGAACTACGAGCAGTACTTC	CASSPNRNYEQYF
TRBD2	TRBV4-3	TRBJ2-1	many	TGCGCCAGCAGCCACCCCGGGACTAGCGTCGGTGAGCAGTTCTTC	CASSHPGTSVGEQFF